Presented here are 17 T cell receptor beta chains from one specimen sequenced in a study of cytomegalovirus exposure and HLA in healthy donors (dated by TCRdb to about 2017). The library was made by the immunoSEQ multiplex PCR assay. For the multiplex PCR, a mixture combining 60 forward primers for TCR Vbeta segments and 13 reverse primers for TCR Jbeta segments was used. TCRdb's version of the immuneACCESS table is confined to in-frame rearrangements and falls short of the full clone set. An unresolved V gene accounts for under half of the shortfall where checked; the remainder is of unknown origin. In this sample the table shows 89,000 or so clones, more than 70% of which occur a single time. The leading ten clones occupy around 9.9% of the sample. Source material: PBMCs. These receptor sequences come from a man between 18 and 29 years old in good health and CMV-seropositive.

This clone has just a few counts. The genes are TRBV19 and TRBJ1-1; no reliable D call. The germline V gene has CDR1 LNHDA and CDR2 SQIVND (reference sequence). The V end was cut by 8 bases, the J end by 4 bases, with 17 bases between. The CDR3 spans 14 residues. The CDR3 here is CASRHSLLRTEAFF. In DNA, the CDR3 is TGTGCCAGTCGGCACAGCCTTTTGCGCACTGAAGCTTTCTTT.

This chain joins TRBV27 and TRBJ1-6, with D perhaps TRBD1 (5 bases). The CDR3 is 17 amino acids. Trimming took 5 bases from V and 0 from J, leaving 14 bases between them. Per the germline V gene, CDR1 is MNHEY and CDR2 is SMNVEV (reference sequence). The CDR3 loop reads CASSKRGSISYNSPLHF. The CDR3 nucleotides read TGTGCCAGCAGTAAACGGGGGTCTATCTCCTATAATTCACCCCTCCACTTT.

V gene TRBV15 combines with J gene TRBJ2-2, with D possibly being TRBD1 (6 bases). CDR1 is LNHNV and CDR2 is YYDKDF in the germline V gene (reference sequence). The CDR3 runs to 13 residues. The V end lost 11 bases, the J end lost 0 bases, and 10 bases lay between the germline ends. This CDR3 reads CAAGTPNTGELFF. As DNA, the CDR3 is TGTGCCGCCGGGACACCGAACACCGGGGAGCTGTTTTTT.

This rearrangement joins TRBV9 to TRBJ1-1, with D perhaps matching TRBD1 (5 bases). Trimming left V 3 bases short and J 1 base short, with 19 bases between. This CDR3 is built from 17 residues. Germline lookup yields CDR1 SGDLS and CDR2 YYNGEE. CDR3 DNA sequence: TGTGCCAGCAGCGCCAGTCCTAGTGGGGGAGGGAACACTGAAGCTTTCTTT. This gives the protein CASSASPSGGGNTEAFF.

The J gene is TRBJ2-3, the V gene TRBV7-3, with 9 bases aligning to TRBD2. Germline assignment: CDR1 SGHTA and CDR2 FQGTGA. The length of the CDR3 is 15 residues. Trimming took 2 bases from V and 4 from J; bases not matched to a gene: 4. The CDR3: CASSLLAGDADTQYF. CDR3 sequence (DNA): TGTGCCAGCAGCTTATTAGCGGGGGACGCAGATACGCAGTATTTT.

The chain has TRBV30 and TRBJ2-1, with no clear D. The CDR3 sequence is 12 residues long. V was trimmed by 0 bases and J by 9 bases, leaving 9 bases between them. CDR1 and CDR2 (germline): GTSNPN, SVGIG (reference sequence). DNA of the CDR3: TGTGCCTGGAGTGTAATTCTCGGTGAGCAGTTCTTC. Translation: CAWSVILGEQFF.

V is TRBV5-1 and J is TRBJ2-4; a weak D match, TRBD2 (7 bases). CDR3 length: 15 amino acids. The V gene's germline CDR1 is SGHRS and CDR2 YFSETQ. Trimming pared 7 bases from V and 8 bases from J, leaving 22 bases between. Here the CDR3 DNA reads TGCGCCAGCCGGGGGGCTCTCAGTACCTATGACATTCAGTACTTC. Protein product: CASRGALSTYDIQYF.

This clone was seen once. The chain links TRBV6-6 to TRBJ2-7; possible D gene TRBD2, 6 bases. The CDR3 totals 14 residues. Trimming removed 0 bases at V and 5 bases at J, with 11 bases between. CDR1 and CDR2 from the germline V gene are MNHNY and SVGAGI (reference sequence). Written as DNA, the CDR3 is TGTGCCAGCAGTTACTCGGAGGGGTCGAACGAGCAGTACTTC. Amino acids: CASSYSEGSNEQYF.

This chain joins TRBV4-2 and TRBJ1-5; TRBD1 agrees at 9 bases. Germline V gene data show CDR1 as LGHNA and CDR2 as YNFKEQ. J lost 6 bases, V lost 0 bases, and 3 bases had no gene match. There are 15 residues in the CDR3. CDR3: CASSQEGQGGQPQHF. CDR3 in DNA: TGTGCCAGCAGCCAAGAGGGACAGGGAGGTCAGCCCCAGCATTTT.

The chain joins TRBV4-1 to TRBJ2-1; 8 positions agree with TRBD2. The CDR3 extends over 18 amino acids. Trimming at V came to 4 bases and at J to 4 bases, leaving 15 bases not matched to a gene. Germline V gives CDR1 MGHRA, CDR2 YSYEKL. This CDR3 reads CASSPEVGTSGAYNEQFF. CDR3 DNA: TGCGCCAGCAGCCCCGAAGTGGGTACTAGCGGTGCTTACAATGAGCAGTTCTTC.

The CDR3 loop is CASSDGLAGENYNEQFF. CDR3 nucleotide sequence: TGTGCCAGCAGTGATGGACTAGCGGGGGAAAACTACAATGAGCAGTTCTTC. This sequence joins TRBV2 and TRBJ2-1, with TRBD2 matching over 13 bases. CDR1 and CDR2 (germline): SNHLY, FYNNEI. The CDR3 covers 17 residues. Trimming at V came to 3 bases and at J to 3 bases, leaving 5 bases not matched to a gene.

This clone showed up just once. The CDR3 region has the DNA TGTGCCAGCAGCTTAGGGACAGCAAGCACAGATACGCAGTATTTT. Its protein is CASSLGTASTDTQYF. V usage is TRBV11-2 and J usage is TRBJ2-3; D possibly corresponds to TRBD1 (6 bases). V lost 1 base, J lost 0 bases, and 8 bases lay in between. From germline, CDR1 is SGHAT and CDR2 FQNNGV. The CDR3 covers 15 residues.

V usage is TRBV5-1 and J usage is TRBJ1-1; D might be TRBD1 (6 bases). V was trimmed by 4 bases and J by 1 base, leaving 11 bases between them. Germline CDR1 SGHRS, CDR2 YFSETQ. The CDR3 totals 14 residues. CDR3 loop: CASSETTGNTEAFF. CDR3 sequence (DNA): TGCGCCAGCAGCGAGACGACAGGGAACACTGAAGCTTTCTTT.

This chain joins TRBV27 and TRBJ1-4; TRBD1 matches at 7 bases. V was pared by 5 bases and J by 3 bases, with 3 bases of the junction left unmatched. The CDR3 extends over 14 amino acids. Germline CDR1 and CDR2: MNHEY and SMNVEV (reference sequence). The CDR3: CASSPTGSNEKLFF. Here the CDR3 DNA reads TGTGCCAGCAGTCCGACAGGGTCTAATGAAAAACTGTTTTTT.

This chain links TRBV5-4 with TRBJ2-7, with 8 positions matching TRBD1. This CDR3 is 15 amino acids long. Germline V gene sequence: CDR1 SGHNT, CDR2 YYREEE (reference sequence). The V segment lost 4 bases and the J segment 3 bases; nucleotides outside the gene matches: 9. The CDR3 protein is CASSRPGTGIYEQYF. The CDR3 DNA reads TGTGCCAGCAGCCGTCCCGGGACAGGTATCTACGAGCAGTACTTC.

This clone has just a few counts. The chain joins TRBV29-1 to TRBJ2-3; 11 nucleotides line up with TRBD1. The CDR3 length is 14 residues. V shed 7 bases and J 2 bases; nucleotides not matched to a gene: 5. Germline lookup yields CDR1 SQVTM and CDR2 ANQGSEA. The CDR3 DNA is TGCAGCGGGGACAGGGGGGTTTACACAGATACGCAGTATTTT. Residues: CSGDRGVYTDTQYF.

The table lists this clone with a few counts. J is TRBJ1-5 and V is TRBV27; tentative D call: TRBD1 (6 bases). V lost 1 base to trimming and J lost 2 bases, with 6 bases between them. CDR3 length equals 14 residues. The V gene's germline CDR1 is MNHEY and CDR2 SMNVEV (reference sequence). The chain's CDR3 is CASSLYRGNQPQHF. The CDR3 region has the DNA TGTGCCAGCAGTTTATACAGGGGCAATCAGCCCCAGCATTTT.